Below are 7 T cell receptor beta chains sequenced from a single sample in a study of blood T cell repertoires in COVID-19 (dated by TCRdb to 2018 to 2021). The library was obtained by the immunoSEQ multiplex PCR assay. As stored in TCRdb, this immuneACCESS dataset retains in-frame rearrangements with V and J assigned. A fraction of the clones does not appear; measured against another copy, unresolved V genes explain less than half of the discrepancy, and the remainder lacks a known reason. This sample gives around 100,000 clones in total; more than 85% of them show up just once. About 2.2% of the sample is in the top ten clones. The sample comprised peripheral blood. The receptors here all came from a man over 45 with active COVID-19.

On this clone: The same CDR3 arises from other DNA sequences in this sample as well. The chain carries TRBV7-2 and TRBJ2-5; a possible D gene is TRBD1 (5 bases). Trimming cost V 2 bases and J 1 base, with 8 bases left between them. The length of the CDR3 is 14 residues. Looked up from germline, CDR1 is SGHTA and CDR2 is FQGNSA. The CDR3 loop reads CASSLSQGQETQYF. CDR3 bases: TGTGCCAGCAGCTTATCCCAGGGCCAAGAGACCCAGTACTTC.

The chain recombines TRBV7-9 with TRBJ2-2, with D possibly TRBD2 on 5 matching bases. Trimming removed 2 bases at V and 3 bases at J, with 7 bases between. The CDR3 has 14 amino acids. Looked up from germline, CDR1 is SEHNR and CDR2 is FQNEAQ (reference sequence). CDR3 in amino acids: CASSLLRDTGELFF. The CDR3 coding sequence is TGTGCCAGCAGCTTATTGCGGGACACCGGGGAGCTGTTTTTT.

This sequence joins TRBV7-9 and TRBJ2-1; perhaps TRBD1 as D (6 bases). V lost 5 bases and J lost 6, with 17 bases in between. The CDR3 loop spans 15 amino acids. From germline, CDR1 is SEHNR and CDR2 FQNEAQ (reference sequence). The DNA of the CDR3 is TGTGCCAGCAGCAGGTCGGGCACAGGGTCCAATGAGCAGTTCTTC. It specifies CASSRSGTGSNEQFF.

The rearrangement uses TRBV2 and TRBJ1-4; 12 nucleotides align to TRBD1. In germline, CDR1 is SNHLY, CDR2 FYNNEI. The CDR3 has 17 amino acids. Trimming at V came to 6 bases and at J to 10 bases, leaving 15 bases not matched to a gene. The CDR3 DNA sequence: TGTGCCAGCAGACCCCTATCCGGGACAGGGGGCATCGGAAAACTGTTTTTT. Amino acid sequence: CASRPLSGTGGIGKLFF.

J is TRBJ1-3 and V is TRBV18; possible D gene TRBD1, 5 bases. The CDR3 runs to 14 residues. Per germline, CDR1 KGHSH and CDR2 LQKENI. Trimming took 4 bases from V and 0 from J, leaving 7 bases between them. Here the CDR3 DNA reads TGTGCCAGCTCACGGGACTTCTCTGGAAACACCATATATTTT. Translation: CASSRDFSGNTIYF.

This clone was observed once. The CDR3: CASSLGENQPQHF. The CDR3 DNA reads as TGTGCCAGCAGCTTGGGGGAGAATCAGCCCCAGCATTTT. The J gene is TRBJ1-5, the V gene TRBV5-5; D remains unclear. Per the germline V gene, CDR1 is SGHKS and CDR2 is YYEKEE (reference sequence). The CDR3 has 13 residues. V was cut by 0 bases and J by 4 bases, with 5 bases left in between. The whole variable domain, filled in from reference TRBV5-5 and TRBJ1-5, reads DAGVTQSPTHLIKTRGQQVTLRCSPISGHKSVSWYQQVLGQGPQFIFQYYEKEERGRGNFPDRFSARQFPNYSSELNVNALLLGDSALYLCASSLGENQPQHFGDGTRLSIL.

CDR3 residues: CASSRSRAQETQYF. CDR3 bases: TGCGCCAGCAGCCGGTCCCGAGCCCAAGAGACCCAGTACTTC. V and J are TRBV4-1 and TRBJ2-5, with D uncertain. Per the germline V gene, CDR1 is MGHRA and CDR2 is YSYEKL. This CDR3 spans 14 amino acids. Trimming removed 4 bases from V and 1 base from J, with 10 bases in between.